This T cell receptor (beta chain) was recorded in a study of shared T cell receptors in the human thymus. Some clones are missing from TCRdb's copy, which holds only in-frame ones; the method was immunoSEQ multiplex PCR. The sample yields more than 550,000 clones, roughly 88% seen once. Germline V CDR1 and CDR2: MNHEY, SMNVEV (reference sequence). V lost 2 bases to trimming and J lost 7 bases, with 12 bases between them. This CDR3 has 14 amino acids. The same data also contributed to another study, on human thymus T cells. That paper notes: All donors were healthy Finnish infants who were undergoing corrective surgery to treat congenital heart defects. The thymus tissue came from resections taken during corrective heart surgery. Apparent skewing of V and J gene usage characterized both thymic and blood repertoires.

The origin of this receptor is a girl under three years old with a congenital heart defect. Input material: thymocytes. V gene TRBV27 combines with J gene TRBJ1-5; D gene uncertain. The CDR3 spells CASSLGPGSQPQHF. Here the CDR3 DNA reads TGTGCCAGCAGTTTAGGGCCTGGTTCGCAGCCCCAGCATTTT.